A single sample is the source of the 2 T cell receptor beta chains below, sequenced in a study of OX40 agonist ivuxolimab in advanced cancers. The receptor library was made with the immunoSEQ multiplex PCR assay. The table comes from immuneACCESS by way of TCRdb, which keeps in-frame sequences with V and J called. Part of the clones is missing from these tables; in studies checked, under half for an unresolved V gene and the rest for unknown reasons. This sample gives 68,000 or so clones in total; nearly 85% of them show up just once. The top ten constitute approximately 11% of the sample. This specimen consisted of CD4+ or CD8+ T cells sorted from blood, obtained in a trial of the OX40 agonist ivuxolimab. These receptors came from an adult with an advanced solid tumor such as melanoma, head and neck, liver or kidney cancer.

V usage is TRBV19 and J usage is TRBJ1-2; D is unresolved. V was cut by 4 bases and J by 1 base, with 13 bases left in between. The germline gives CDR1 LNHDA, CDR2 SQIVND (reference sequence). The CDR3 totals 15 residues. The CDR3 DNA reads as TGTGCCAGTAGTACAACAGCTTTCGGTAACTATGGCTACACCTTC. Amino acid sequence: CASSTTAFGNYGYTF. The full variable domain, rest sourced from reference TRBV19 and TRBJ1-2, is DGGITQSPKYLFRKEGQNVTLSCEQNLNHDAMYWYRQDPGQGLRLIYYSQIVNDFQKGDIAEGYSVSREKKESFPLTVTSAQKNPTAFYLCASSTTAFGNYGYTFGSGTRLTVV.

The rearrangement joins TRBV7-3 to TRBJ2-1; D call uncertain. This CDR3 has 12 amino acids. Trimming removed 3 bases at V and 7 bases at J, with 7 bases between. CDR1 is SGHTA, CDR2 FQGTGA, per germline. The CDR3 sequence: CASSFEDNEQFF. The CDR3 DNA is TGTGCCAGCAGCTTTGAGGATAATGAGCAGTTCTTC.